The rows below give T cell receptor beta chains drawn from one sample of a study of T-cell memory formation after mild COVID-19. TCRdb independently ran MiXCR on the 5' RACE reads; one entry per CDR3 protein. The sample lists 310,000 or so distinct CDR3 sequences; 15% to 20% were seen once. The sequencing input was PBMCs or a T cell subset sorted from them (not recorded which). Every receptor here comes from a man younger than 30 who had mild COVID-19 (a few samples of this study predate the infection). Cell type and time point are not known. The CDR3 runs from the conserved cysteine through the conserved F or W. The D gene is left open where the match is weak. Clone sizes are given selectively: once, few, many, or a class where the clone is expanded.

cdr3_length	clone_size	v_call	d_call	j_call	cdr3_aa	cdr3_nt
15	.	TRBV12-3/TRBV12-4	.	TRBJ1-2	CASSHQGGANYGYTF	TGTGCCAGCAGTCACCAAGGGGGAGCCAACTATGGCTACACCTTC
18	few	TRBV6-6	.	TRBJ2-6	CASSYSGISSSGANVLTF	TGTGCCAGCAGTTACTCGGGGATCTCTAGCTCTGGGGCCAACGTCCTGACTTTC
11	few	TRBV29-1	.	TRBJ1-1	CSVGGGTEAFF	TGCAGCGTGGGCGGGGGGACTGAAGCTTTCTTT
15	once	TRBV4-3	.	TRBJ2-6	CASSQIGSGANVLTF	TGCGCCAGCAGCCAAATCGGGTCTGGGGCCAACGTCCTGACTTTC
14	.	TRBV2	TRBD1	TRBJ1-6	CASSSDRGDSPLHF	TGTGCCAGCAGTTCGGACAGGGGGGATTCACCCCTCCACTTT
14	.	TRBV7-9	TRBD1	TRBJ2-2	CASSFTGDAGELFF	TGTGCCAGCAGCTTCACAGGGGATGCCGGGGAGCTGTTTTTT
16	.	TRBV7-2	.	TRBJ2-2	CASSPGQTFNTGELFF	TGTGCCAGCAGCCCAGGACAAACATTCAACACCGGGGAGCTGTTTTTT
13	.	TRBV29-1	.	TRBJ2-1	CSVGQSSYNEQFF	TGCAGCGTTGGACAGAGCTCCTACAATGAGCAGTTCTTC
16	.	TRBV11-2	.	TRBJ1-1	CASSFWAGDMNTEAFF	TGTGCCAGCAGCTTCTGGGCAGGGGATATGAACACTGAAGCTTTCTTT
14	few	TRBV9	TRBD1	TRBJ1-6	CASSAGQGASPLHF	TGTGCCAGCAGCGCGGGACAGGGGGCTTCACCCCTCCACTTT